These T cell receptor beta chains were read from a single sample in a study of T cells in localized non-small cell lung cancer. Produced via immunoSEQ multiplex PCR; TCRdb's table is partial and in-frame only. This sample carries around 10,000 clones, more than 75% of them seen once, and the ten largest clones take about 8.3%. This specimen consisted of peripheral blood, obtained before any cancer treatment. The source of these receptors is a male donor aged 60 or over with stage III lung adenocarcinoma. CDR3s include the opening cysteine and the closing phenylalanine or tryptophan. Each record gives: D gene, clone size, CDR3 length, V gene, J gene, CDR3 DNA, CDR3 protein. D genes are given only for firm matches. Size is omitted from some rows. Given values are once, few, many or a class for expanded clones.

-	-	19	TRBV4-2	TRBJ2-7	TGTGCCAGCAGCCAAGTTTATGGGGTAGGGGGTGGGGGCTACTACGAGCAGTACTTC	CASSQVYGVGGGGYYEQYF
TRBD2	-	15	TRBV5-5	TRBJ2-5	TGTGCCAGCAGCTTGACTAGCGTGACTCAAGAGACCCAGTACTTC	CASSLTSVTQETQYF
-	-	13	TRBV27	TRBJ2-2	TGTGCCAGTTCCCAATCCGCCACCGGGGAGCTGTTTTTT	CASSQSATGELFF
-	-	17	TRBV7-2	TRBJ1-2	TGTGCCAGCAGCTTAGCGACCCAGACAGGTGCTTCTAGGAGCTACACCTTC	CASSLATQTGASRSYTF
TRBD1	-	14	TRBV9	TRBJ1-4	TGTGCCAGCAGCGGGACAGGCGCCGGAGAAAAACTGTTTTTT	CASSGTGAGEKLFF
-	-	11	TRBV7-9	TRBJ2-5	TGTGCCAGCAGGGGAAAAGAGACCCAGTACTTC	CASRGKETQYF
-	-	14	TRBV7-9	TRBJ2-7	TGTGCCAGCACCAACATTCCGCGGTCCTACGAGCAGTACTTC	CASTNIPRSYEQYF
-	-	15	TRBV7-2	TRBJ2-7	TGTGCCACCAGCCTCCGAATTTCCGGATCCTACGAGCAGTACTTC	CATSLRISGSYEQYF
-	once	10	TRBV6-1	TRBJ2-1	TGTGCCAGCGGAGGAAATGAGCAGTTCTTC	CASGGNEQFF
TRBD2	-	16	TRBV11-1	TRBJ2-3	TGTGCCAGCAGCCCGACTAGCGGATCTAGCACAGATACGCAGTATTTT	CASSPTSGSSTDTQYF
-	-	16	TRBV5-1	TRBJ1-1	TGCGCCAGCAGCTTGGTGGGGCAGGCGTCAAACACTGAAGCTTTCTTT	CASSLVGQASNTEAFF
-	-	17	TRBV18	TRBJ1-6	TGTGCCAGCTCACCACGAGGGGTAAGGCAGGGTAATTCACCCCTCCACTTT	CASSPRGVRQGNSPLHF
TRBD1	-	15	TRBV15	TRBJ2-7	TGTGCCACCAGCAGCGACCGGACAGGGCCCTACGAGCAGTACTTC	CATSSDRTGPYEQYF
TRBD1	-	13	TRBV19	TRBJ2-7	TGTGCCAGTAGACCGGGACAGGGATCCGAGCAGTACTTC	CASRPGQGSEQYF
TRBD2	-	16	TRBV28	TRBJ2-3	TGTGCCAGCAGGTCGGCTAGCGGGGGGATGACAGATACGCAGTATTTT	CASRSASGGMTDTQYF
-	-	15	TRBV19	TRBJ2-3	TGTGCCAGTAGTATGGTGGGGTGGCCCACAGATACGCAGTATTTT	CASSMVGWPTDTQYF
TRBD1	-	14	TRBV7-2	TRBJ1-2	TGTGCCAGCAGCCGCCCGGACAGGAACTATGGCTACACCTTC	CASSRPDRNYGYTF
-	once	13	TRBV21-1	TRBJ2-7	TGTGCCAGACGGGGGACCCCAGGCTACGAGCAGTACTTC	CARRGTPGYEQYF
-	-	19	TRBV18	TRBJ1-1	TGTGCCAGCCTAAGGGACCGGGCGGCTAGACACTTACTGAACACTGAAGCTTTCTTT	CASLRDRAARHLLNTEAFF
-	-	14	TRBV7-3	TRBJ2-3	TGTGCCAGCAGCTTAACGCGCAGCACAGATACGCAGTATTTT	CASSLTRSTDTQYF
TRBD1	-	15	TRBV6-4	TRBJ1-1	TGTGCCAGCAGCTTGACCGGGACAGGGCCCTTCGTCGCTTTCTTT	CASSLTGTGPFVAFF
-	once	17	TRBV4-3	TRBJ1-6	TGCGCCAGCAGCCAAGGCGGGGTGGGGGGCTATAATTCACCCCTCCACTTT	CASSQGGVGGYNSPLHF
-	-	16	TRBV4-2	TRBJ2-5	TGTGCCAGCAGCCAAGATTATCTTACAGGGCAAGAGACCCAGTACTTC	CASSQDYLTGQETQYF
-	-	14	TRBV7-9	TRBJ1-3	TGTGCCAGCAGCTTGGGAGGCTCTGGAAACACCATATATTTT	CASSLGGSGNTIYF
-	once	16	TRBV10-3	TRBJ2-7	TGTGCCATCAGAAGCAATGCGCAGGGGCTATCCTACGAGCAGTACTTC	CAIRSNAQGLSYEQYF
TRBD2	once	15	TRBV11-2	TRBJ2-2	TGTGCCAGCAGCTCGTCGGGGGGGAACACCGGGGAGCTGTTTTTT	CASSSSGGNTGELFF
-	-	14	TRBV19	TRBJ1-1	TGTGCCAGTAGTACGGGCGGGGGGAACACTGAAGCTTTCTTT	CASSTGGGNTEAFF
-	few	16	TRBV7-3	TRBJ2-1	TGTGCCAGCAGCTTAAGGTCAGGTGACTCCTACAATGAGCAGTTCTTC	CASSLRSGDSYNEQFF
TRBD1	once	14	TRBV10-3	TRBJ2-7	TGTGCCATCAGTGCGATAGGGACAGCCTACGAGCAGTACTTC	CAISAIGTAYEQYF
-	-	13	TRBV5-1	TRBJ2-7	TGCGCCAGCAGAATGGACAGTTCCTACGAGCAGTACTTC	CASRMDSSYEQYF
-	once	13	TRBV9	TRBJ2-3	TGTGCCAGCAGCCAGCGCAACACAGATACGCAGTATTTT	CASSQRNTDTQYF